The sequence of this T cell receptor (beta chain) was determined in a study of glioma-infiltrating T cells after dendritic cell vaccination. The CDR3 consists of 15 residues. Trimming removed 5 bases from V and 5 bases from J; junction bases left unmatched: 6. Germline values: CDR1 SSHAT, CDR2 FNYEAQ (reference sequence). The method was immunoSEQ multiplex PCR; TCRdb's version includes in-frame clones alone and lacks a portion of them. The data show roughly 90,000 clones, around 86% seen once. The V and J genes are TRBV7-7 and TRBJ2-1; 10 positions agree with TRBD2. Here the sequenced sample was blood, taken before dendritic cell vaccination. The clonotype comes from a human donor with glioblastoma. CDR3 residues: CASSQSGGGNNEQFF. The CDR3 bases are TGTGCCAGCAGCCAGAGCGGGGGGGGAAACAATGAGCAGTTCTTC. Variable domain in full (rest from reference TRBV7-7 and TRBJ2-1): GAGVSQSPRYKVTKRGQDVTLRCDPISSHATLYWYQQALGQGPEFLTYFNYEAQPDKSGLPSDRFSAERPEGSISTLTIQRTEQRDSAMYRCASSQSGGGNNEQFFGPGTRLTVL.